The rows below give T cell receptor beta chains drawn from one sample of a study of T cell changes during pregnancy in multiple sclerosis. The protocol was immunoSEQ multiplex PCR, while the TCRdb copy is restricted to in-frame clones and leaves out a portion. The sample gives around 62,000 clones, around 93% of which show up once; around 4% is in the top ten. The source material was CD8+ T cells from peripheral blood mononuclear cells, sampled in the second trimester of pregnancy. The receptors were sampled from a female donor with multiple sclerosis, enrolled in a pregnancy study. Each CDR3 is given with its conserved first and last residue. D genes are given only for firm matches. Only part of the rows carry a size: once, few, many, or a class if the clone is expanded.

V gene	CDR3 length	J gene	clone size	D gene	CDR3 protein	CDR3 DNA
TRBV13	15	TRBJ2-6	.	.	CASSLTLSGANVLTF	TGTGCCAGCAGCCTTACTCTCTCTGGGGCCAACGTCCTGACTTTC
TRBV4-1	15	TRBJ1-3	.	.	CASSQARGSGNTIYF	TGCGCCAGCAGCCAAGCCCGGGGTTCTGGAAACACCATATATTTT
TRBV27	11	TRBJ1-1	few	.	CASSFGREAFF	TGTGCCAGCAGTTTTGGGCGTGAAGCTTTCTTT
TRBV7-3	12	TRBJ2-5	.	.	CASSLNRETQYF	TGTGCCAGCAGCTTAAATAGAGAGACCCAGTACTTC
TRBV6-5	15	TRBJ1-5	.	.	CASSYSGALDQPQHF	TGTGCCAGCAGTTACTCGGGGGCTTTGGATCAGCCCCAGCATTTT
TRBV4-1	15	TRBJ2-1	.	TRBD2	CASSLPAGGPYEQFF	TGCGCCAGCAGCCTCCCGGCGGGGGGGCCCTATGAGCAGTTCTTC
TRBV27	14	TRBJ1-5	.	.	CASSLADSNQPQHF	TGTGCCAGCAGCTTGGCTGATAGCAATCAGCCCCAGCATTTT
TRBV27	15	TRBJ2-5	once	.	CASSLSGGSQETQYF	TGTGCCAGCAGTTTATCGGGGGGTTCGCAAGAGACCCAGTACTTC
TRBV5-1	15	TRBJ1-1	once	.	CASSRTQGGDTEAFF	TGCGCCAGCAGCAGGACTCAGGGAGGAGACACTGAAGCTTTCTTT
TRBV4-3	14	TRBJ2-1	.	TRBD1	CASSRDRDGYEQFF	TGCGCCAGCAGCCGGGACAGGGATGGGTATGAGCAGTTCTTC
TRBV27	12	TRBJ2-5	.	.	CASSFDGETQYF	TGTGCCAGCAGTTTTGACGGGGAGACCCAGTACTTC
TRBV13	17	TRBJ2-1	.	.	CASSLGVDSYSYNEQFF	TGTGCCAGCAGCTTGGGAGTGGATTCATACTCCTACAATGAGCAGTTCTTC
TRBV27	13	TRBJ2-7	.	.	CASSLNPDYEQYF	TGTGCCAGCAGTTTAAACCCAGACTACGAGCAGTACTTC
TRBV14	13	TRBJ1-2	.	.	CASSQARYYGYTF	TGTGCCAGCAGCCAAGCTAGATACTATGGCTACACCTTC
TRBV18	17	TRBJ1-4	.	.	CASSPSSKQAANEKLFF	TGTGCCAGCTCACCCTCATCGAAACAGGCGGCTAATGAAAAACTGTTTTTT
TRBV27	14	TRBJ1-1	once	TRBD1	CASKQGAALTEAFF	TGTGCCAGTAAACAGGGGGCAGCGCTCACTGAAGCTTTCTTT
TRBV19	13	TRBJ1-1	.	.	CASSIGARVEAFF	TGTGCCAGTAGTATAGGAGCCCGCGTTGAAGCTTTCTTT
TRBV19	16	TRBJ2-7	.	TRBD1	CASSPPLGQQIYEQYF	TGTGCCAGTAGCCCTCCACTGGGACAGCAGATCTACGAGCAGTACTTC
TRBV27	15	TRBJ2-1	.	TRBD2	CASSLLADLSNEQFF	TGTGCCAGCAGTTTACTAGCGGACCTTTCAAATGAGCAGTTCTTC
TRBV14	16	TRBJ1-2	once	TRBD1	CASSQETGGKDYGYTF	TGTGCCAGCAGCCAAGAGACAGGGGGCAAGGACTATGGCTACACCTTC
TRBV2	15	TRBJ2-1	.	TRBD2	CASSEGPSGANEQFF	TGTGCCAGCAGTGAAGGCCCTAGCGGGGCAAATGAGCAGTTCTTC
TRBV7-9	13	TRBJ2-7	.	TRBD1	CASTEAGGDEQYF	TGTGCCAGCACAGAGGCAGGGGGCGACGAGCAGTACTTC
TRBV5-4	13	TRBJ2-7	once	TRBD1	CASSWQGAKEQYF	TGTGCCAGCAGCTGGCAGGGGGCAAAAGAGCAGTACTTC
TRBV6-1	15	TRBJ2-3	once	TRBD2	CASSEASGSPDTQYF	TGTGCCAGCAGTGAAGCTAGCGGGAGCCCAGATACGCAGTATTTT
TRBV4-2	14	TRBJ1-1	.	TRBD1	CASSQDRGLTEAFF	TGTGCCAGCAGCCAGGACAGGGGGCTCACTGAAGCTTTCTTT
TRBV6-6	15	TRBJ2-7	.	.	CASSKLEPMTYEQYF	TGTGCCAGCAGTAAGCTAGAGCCCATGACCTACGAGCAGTACTTC
TRBV6-6	16	TRBJ2-3	.	TRBD2	CASSTSSGGITDTQYF	TGTGCCAGCAGTACCTCTAGCGGAGGAATCACAGATACGCAGTATTTT
TRBV4-1	15	TRBJ2-4	.	TRBD2	CASSQDGGGKNIQYF	TGCGCCAGCAGCCAAGATGGGGGGGGCAAAAACATTCAGTACTTC
TRBV27	16	TRBJ2-3	.	.	CASSLVAGRSTDTQYF	TGTGCCAGCAGTCTGGTGGCGGGGCGAAGCACAGATACGCAGTATTTT
TRBV19	14	TRBJ1-1	.	TRBD1	CASSRDRTGTEAFF	TGTGCCAGCAGCCGGGACAGGACAGGCACTGAAGCTTTCTTT
TRBV18	15	TRBJ2-1	.	TRBD1	CASSQPGTGYNEQFF	TGTGCCAGCTCACAACCCGGGACAGGATACAATGAGCAGTTCTTC
TRBV5-1	16	TRBJ1-4	once	.	CASSPRVGRTNEKLFF	TGCGCCAGCAGCCCCAGGGTAGGCCGAACTAATGAAAAACTGTTTTTT
TRBV11-2	15	TRBJ1-2	.	.	CASSSLQGVNYGYTF	TGTGCCAGCAGCTCCTTACAGGGCGTAAACTATGGCTACACCTTC
TRBV29-1	15	TRBJ1-1	.	TRBD1	CRAGGDSGVNTEAFF	TGCAGGGCTGGAGGGGACAGTGGTGTGAACACTGAAGCTTTCTTT
TRBV7-2	13	TRBJ2-5	.	TRBD1	CAPVDRGGETQYF	TGTGCACCAGTGGACAGGGGTGGGGAGACCCAGTACTTC
TRBV27	14	TRBJ1-2	.	TRBD1	CASSPGTGVGGYTF	TGTGCCAGCAGCCCCGGGACAGGGGTTGGTGGCTACACCTTC
TRBV28	17	TRBJ1-5	.	TRBD1	CASSQPSDRARNQPQHF	TGTGCCAGCAGTCAACCTTCGGACAGGGCGCGGAATCAGCCCCAGCATTTT
TRBV5-1	16	TRBJ2-2	once	TRBD2	CASSLATSGNTGELFF	TGCGCCAGCAGCTTGGCGACTAGCGGGAACACCGGGGAGCTGTTTTTT
TRBV1	16	TRBJ1-2	few	.	CTSSTTGQGAPYGYTF	TGCACCAGCAGCACCACGGGACAGGGGGCACCCTATGGCTACACCTTC
TRBV9	14	TRBJ1-2	once	.	CASSLREGGHGYTF	TGTGCCAGCAGTCTCCGGGAGGGGGGCCATGGCTACACCTTC
TRBV5-5	13	TRBJ2-7	.	.	CASRPGLPYEQYF	TGTGCCAGCAGGCCGGGACTTCCCTACGAGCAGTACTTC